These 23 T cell receptor beta chains were all obtained from the same sample, sequenced in a study of vaccination effects on CD4 cells after COVID-19. The data were produced by immunoSEQ multiplex PCR, yet TCRdb's version contains in-frame clones alone and is incomplete. The sample has around 59,000 clones, about 78% seen once; the top ten hold roughly 2%. Pools of viral peptides were used by the ViraFEST assay to expand antigen-specific CD4+ T cells ahead of sequencing. The culture ran for nine to ten days, and then CD4+ T cells were isolated. Participants each got two BNT162b2 or mRNA-1273 vaccine doses. For these TCRs, the target antigens are not known. Sample: CD4+ T cells from PBMCs cultured with HCoV-OC43 spike peptides, taken after COVID-19 vaccination. Regarding subset: HCoV-OC43 spike overlapping peptide pool stimulation. The receptors here all came from a human donor who received a COVID-19 vaccine.

This chain uses TRBV27 with TRBJ1-4; D ambiguous. CDR1 is MNHEY, CDR2 SMNVEV, per germline (reference sequence). This CDR3 spans 13 amino acids. V was clipped by 2 bases and J by 10 bases, with 11 bases between them. Here the CDR3 reads CASSLLESRKLFF. Written as DNA, the CDR3 is TGTGCCAGCAGTTTACTGGAATCCCGAAAACTGTTTTTT.

This sequence joins TRBV6-4 and TRBJ1-2; D is undetermined. CDR1 is MRHNA and CDR2 is SNTAGT in the germline V gene. Trimming stripped 0 bases from V and 4 bases from J, with 6 bases between. The CDR3 sequence is 13 residues long. CDR3 in amino acids: CASSDSDGYGYTF. The CDR3 DNA is TGTGCCAGCAGTGACTCAGATGGCTATGGCTACACCTTC.

This rearrangement joins TRBV4-1 to TRBJ2-7; D is ambiguous. CDR1 and CDR2 (germline): MGHRA, YSYEKL. The CDR3 is 13 amino acids. V was trimmed by 3 bases and J by 4 bases, leaving 10 bases between them. The CDR3 reads CASSHPDGYEQYV. In DNA, the CDR3 is TGCGCCAGCAGCCACCCAGACGGGTACGAGCAGTACGTC.

The chain has TRBV28 and TRBJ1-4; TRBD1 is a possible D gene (5 bases). Deletions cut 6 bases from V and 5 bases from J, with 16 bases between. The germline CDR1 and CDR2 sequences are MDHEN and SYDVKM. CDR3 size: 15 residues. The CDR3 nucleotides read TGTGCCAGCAGCATGGGGGGGAAGGCGAATGAAAAACTGTTTTTT. Protein: CASSMGGKANEKLFF.

V usage is TRBV19 and J usage is TRBJ1-3; no definite D call. The CDR3 has 15 residues. Germline lookup yields CDR1 LNHDA and CDR2 SQIVND (reference sequence). V was clipped by 6 bases and J by 0 bases, with 12 bases between them. The CDR3 bases are TGTGCCAGTAGGTTAGAGCAGAGCTCTGGAAACACCATATATTTT. Amino acid sequence: CASRLEQSSGNTIYF.

The chain has TRBV6-1 and TRBJ1-5, with a possible D match to TRBD1 (5 bases). Germline CDR1 reads MNHNS; CDR2 reads SASEGT. The CDR3 runs to 15 residues. With 2 bases removed from V and 4 bases from J, the gap between germline ends came to 12 bases. Written as DNA, the CDR3 is TGTGCCAGCAGTGAACGGGGAAAGGGGAATCAGCCCCAGCATTTT. Encoded protein: CASSERGKGNQPQHF.

This rearrangement joins TRBV6-2 or TRBV6-3 to TRBJ2-7; D possibly corresponds to TRBD1 (5 bases). Trimming stripped 6 bases from V and 0 bases from J, with 21 bases between. Germline V lookup: CDR1 MNHEY, CDR2 SVGEGT. The CDR3 is made up of 17 amino acids. Here the CDR3 DNA reads TGTGCCAGCAGCTCCCTCAAGGGGTATTACCGCTCCTACGAGCAGTACGTC. Amino acids: CASSSLKGYYRSYEQYV.

The chain joins TRBV15 to TRBJ2-5, with D unresolved. V was pared by 5 bases and J by 6 bases, with 7 bases between. From germline, CDR1 is LNHNV and CDR2 YYDKDF (reference sequence). This CDR3 is 11 amino acids long. Here the CDR3 DNA reads TGTGCCACCAGCTCCCGGCAGACCCAGTACTTC. The encoded protein is CATSSRQTQYF.

The table lists this clone with a few counts. The chain has TRBV12-3 or TRBV12-4 and TRBJ1-2; 10 nucleotides line up with TRBD1. Germline trimming cut 3 bases from V and 7 bases from J; bases unmatched to any gene: 2. The CDR3 has 13 residues. The CDR3 DNA reads as TGTGCCAGCAGTTTCAGGGACAGGGGTGGCTACACCTTC. Translating gives CASSFRDRGGYTF.

This clone was observed a single time. The rearrangement links TRBV18 to TRBJ1-5; D is possibly TRBD1 (5 bases). Trimming stripped 4 bases from V and 3 bases from J, with 13 bases between. From germline, CDR1 is KGHSH and CDR2 LQKENI. This CDR3 is built from 15 residues. CDR3 protein: CASSLGGMVNQPQHF. In DNA, the CDR3 is TGTGCCAGCTCACTTGGGGGAATGGTCAATCAGCCCCAGCATTTT.

The gene calls are TRBV27 and TRBJ2-3; TRBD2 matches at 8 bases. The CDR3 totals 15 residues. The J segment lost 2 bases and the V segment lost 7 bases, leaving 8 bases of the junction unmatched. Germline V CDR1 and CDR2: MNHEY, SMNVEV (reference sequence). The CDR3 region has the DNA TGTGCCAGCAACGAGCGGGGGCTATACACAGATACGCAGTATTTT. Translating it yields CASNERGLYTDTQYF.

The chain has TRBV19 and TRBJ1-2; D is unresolved. Germline V gene sequence: CDR1 LNHDA, CDR2 SQIVND (reference sequence). Trimming cost V 3 bases and J 1 base, with 12 bases left between them. The CDR3 is 15 residues long. CDR3 bases: TGTGCCAGTAGTATGGGTCGGGGAGTTAACTATGGCTACACCTTC. It codes for CASSMGRGVNYGYTF.

The chain employs TRBV5-6 and TRBJ2-1, with a weak D call TRBD1 (5 bases). V lost 3 bases to trimming and J lost 6 bases, with 13 bases between them. This CDR3 has 14 amino acids. CDR1 and CDR2 from the germline V gene are SGHDT and YYEEEE. The chain's CDR3 is CASSSAGWLNEQFF. CDR3 sequence (DNA): TGTGCCAGCAGCTCGGCAGGGTGGCTCAATGAGCAGTTCTTC.

The chain joins TRBV28 to TRBJ2-3, with a possible D match to TRBD1 (6 bases). The CDR3 totals 16 residues. Looked up from germline, CDR1 is MDHEN and CDR2 is SYDVKM. Trimming shortened V by 3 bases and J by 2 bases, and 15 bases separated the two germline ends. CDR3 nucleotides: TGTGCCAGCAGTTTTCGGGGACATCCTTACACAGATACGCAGTATTTT. As protein: CASSFRGHPYTDTQYF. The full variable domain, rest sourced from reference TRBV28 and TRBJ2-3, is DVKVTQSSRYLVKRTGEKVFLECVQDMDHENMFWYRQDPGLGLRLIYFSYDVKMKEKGDIPEGYSVSREKKERFSLILESASTNQTSMYLCASSFRGHPYTDTQYFGPGTRLTVL.

The V and J genes are TRBV11-1 and TRBJ1-1, with TRBD1 matching over 8 bases. Germline V gene sequence: CDR1 SGHAT, CDR2 FQDESV (reference sequence). The CDR3 runs to 13 residues. The junction had 3 bases not matched to a gene; V was cut back by 5 bases and J by 4 bases. The CDR3 nucleotides are TGTGCCAGCAGCCTAGGACAGGGCACTGAAGCTTTCTTT. Translated: CASSLGQGTEAFF. The variable domain in full, with the rest retrieved from reference TRBV11-1 and TRBJ1-1, is EAEVAQSPRYKITEKSQAVAFWCDPISGHATLYWYRQILGQGPELLVQFQDESVVDDSQLPKDRFSAERLKGVDSTLKIQPAELGDSAMYLCASSLGQGTEAFFGQGTRLTVV.

The chain recombines TRBV6-6 with TRBJ1-6; 8 nucleotides line up with TRBD1. This CDR3 spans 14 amino acids. Unmatched junction bases numbered 3, after V lost 5 bases and J lost 6 bases. Germline V gene lookup returns CDR1 MNHNY and CDR2 SVGAGI (reference sequence). The CDR3 nucleotides are TGTGCCAGCAGTACCGGACAGGGTAATTCACCCCTCCACTTT. It specifies CASSTGQGNSPLHF.

The gene calls are TRBV5-1 and TRBJ2-3; D uncertain. V was shortened by 0 bases and J by 3 bases, with 8 bases between the two germline ends. Per the germline V gene, CDR1 is SGHRS and CDR2 is YFSETQ. The length of the CDR3 is 14 residues. The CDR3 sequence is CASSLDLGTDTQYF. CDR3 sequence (DNA): TGCGCCAGCAGCTTGGATCTGGGGACAGATACGCAGTATTTT.

The table lists this clone with a few counts. The V gene is TRBV7-8, the J gene TRBJ1-1; D is possibly TRBD1 (5 bases). Trimming took off 5 bases at V and 8 bases at J, with 12 bases between the two ends. Looked up from germline, CDR1 is SGHVS and CDR2 is FQNEAQ. This CDR3 spans 12 amino acids. The CDR3 nucleotides are TGTGCCAGCAGCAGGTCCGCAGGGGAAGCTTTCTTT. It yields the protein CASSRSAGEAFF.

This sequence joins TRBV2 and TRBJ1-5; 8 bases map to TRBD1. After removal of 3 bases from V and 5 bases from J, the junction contained 0 bases not matched to a gene. The CDR3 length is 13 residues. Germline V gives CDR1 SNHLY, CDR2 FYNNEI. The CDR3 DNA reads as TGTGCCAGCAGTGACAGGGGGCATCAGCCCCAGCATTTT. It encodes CASSDRGHQPQHF.

The CDR3 reads CASSSQGTANHYGYTF. The CDR3, as DNA: TGTGCCAGCAGCTCTCAGGGCACTGCCAACCATTATGGCTACACCTTC. V gene TRBV7-8 combines with J gene TRBJ1-2, with D possibly TRBD1 on 5 matching bases. Trimming took 4 bases from V and 5 from J, leaving 20 bases between them. In germline, CDR1 is SGHVS, CDR2 FQNEAQ. The CDR3 covers 16 residues. Looking up the rest from reference TRBV7-8 and TRBJ1-2 gives the full variable domain: GAGVSQSPRYKVAKRGQDVALRCDPISGHVSLFWYQQALGQGPEFLTYFQNEAQLDKSGLPSDRFFAERPEGSVSTLKIQRTQQEDSAVYLCASSSQGTANHYGYTFGSGTRLTVV.

V usage is TRBV27 and J usage is TRBJ1-1; TRBD1 agrees at 7 bases. This CDR3 spans 15 amino acids. The V segment lost 7 bases and the J segment 3 bases; nucleotides outside the gene matches: 11. Germline V gives CDR1 MNHEY, CDR2 SMNVEV (reference sequence). The CDR3 sequence is CASNDRVPWYTEAFF. The DNA for the CDR3 is TGTGCCAGCAACGACAGGGTCCCTTGGTACACTGAAGCTTTCTTT.

V is TRBV7-2 and J is TRBJ2-2, with unresolved D. V dropped 7 bases and J dropped 9 bases, with 15 bases sitting between them. The V gene's germline CDR1 is SGHTA and CDR2 FQGNSA. The CDR3 totals 13 residues. The CDR3 sequence: CASNNYAVRELFF. The CDR3 nucleotides are TGTGCCAGCAACAACTACGCCGTGAGGGAGCTGTTTTTT.

V and J are TRBV2 and TRBJ2-2, with D perhaps matching TRBD1 or TRBD2 (5 bases each). The CDR3 covers 13 residues. Germline CDR1 and CDR2: SNHLY and FYNNEI. V was cut by 0 bases and J by 6 bases, with 5 bases left in between. CDR3 in DNA: TGTGCCAGCAGTGAAGCGGGGGCCGGGGAGCTGTTTTTT. This sequence encodes CASSEAGAGELFF.